Listed below are T cell receptor beta chains from one sample, sequenced in a study of monozygotic twins with cystic fibrosis. The table came from immunoSEQ multiplex PCR; TCRdb's copy has only in-frame clones and leaves some out. The sample lists around 36,000 clones; 66% were seen once. The sample taken for sequencing was blood. The receptors shown here come from a girl under 18 with cystic fibrosis. CDR3s include the opening cysteine and the closing phenylalanine or tryptophan. D genes are given only for firm matches. Clone size appears in some rows only: once, few, many, or a class for an expanded clone.

>-|TRBJ1-1|TRBD1|TRBV4-3|15
TGCGCCAGCAGCTATACGGGACAGGGGAACACTGAAGCTTTCTTT
CASSYTGQGNTEAFF
>few|TRBJ2-1|TRBD2|TRBV4-3|15
TGCGCCAGCAGCGCCGGGAGGTTAAGTTACAATGAGCAGTTCTTC
CASSAGRLSYNEQFF
>-|TRBJ2-1|-|TRBV4-1|17
TGCGCCAGCAGCCCCCCCCGGCGAGGGAGCTCCTACAATGAGCAGTTCTTC
CASSPPRRGSSYNEQFF
>-|TRBJ2-1|TRBD2|TRBV5-1|14
TGCGCCAGCAGCTTGGCCGCGGGAGGCTCGGAGCAGTTCTTC
CASSLAAGGSEQFF
>-|TRBJ2-1|-|TRBV27|12
TGTGCCAGCCAGGGACTTTACAATGAGCAGTTCTTC
CASQGLYNEQFF
>few|TRBJ2-7|-|TRBV7-6|13
TGTGCCAGCAGCCGAGACCGGGACTCCGTTCAGTACTTC
CASSRDRDSVQYF
>-|TRBJ2-5|-|TRBV19|12
TGTGCCAGTAGTATTTTCGGGGAGACCCAGTACTTC
CASSIFGETQYF
>-|TRBJ2-2|-|TRBV30|14
TGTGCCTGGAATGTAGGGACACGGACCGGGGAGCTGTTTTTT
CAWNVGTRTGELFF
>-|TRBJ2-7|-|TRBV6-1|12
TGTGCCAGCAGTATATCAGTCTACGAGCAGTACTTC
CASSISVYEQYF
>few|TRBJ2-3|-|TRBV7-9|16
TGTGCCAGCAGCTATTGGCCCCAGGGTAGCACAGATACGCAGTATTTT
CASSYWPQGSTDTQYF
>-|TRBJ2-3|TRBD2|TRBV13|14
TGTGCCAGCAGCTTTAGCGGGCGCACAGATACGCAGTATTTT
CASSFSGRTDTQYF
>-|TRBJ2-1|TRBD1|TRBV5-4|17
TGTGCCAGCAGCTTGAGCCGACAGGGGGCTTGGTACAATGAGCAGTTCTTC
CASSLSRQGAWYNEQFF
>few|TRBJ2-7|-|TRBV5-1|11
TGCGCCAGCAGGAACGGGAACGAGCAGTACTTC
CASRNGNEQYF
>few|TRBJ2-7|-|TRBV28|11
TGTGCCAGCAGCCACAGCTACGAGCAGTACTTC
CASSHSYEQYF
>-|TRBJ2-5|-|TRBV5-1|14
TGCGCCAGCAGCTTGGGGGCAGCCCAAGAGACCCAGTACTTC
CASSLGAAQETQYF
>-|TRBJ2-1|-|TRBV5-1|14
TGCGCCAGCAGACTAACAGGATATATCGATGAGCAGTTCTTC
CASRLTGYIDEQFF
>once|TRBJ2-5|TRBD2|TRBV29-1|15
TGCAGCGGGGGAATAAGCGGGGGACCCCAAGAGACCCAGTACTTC
CSGGISGGPQETQYF
>-|TRBJ2-2|-|TRBV18|14
TGTGCCAGCTCACCCGAGCTGAACACCGGGGAGCTGTTTTTT
CASSPELNTGELFF
>-|TRBJ1-2|-|TRBV19|12
TGTGCCACCGGAACAGGGCCCTATGGCTACACCTTC
CATGTGPYGYTF
>-|TRBJ1-3|TRBD1|TRBV2|14
TGTGCCAGCAGTTCGACAGGGGGCGGAAACACCATATATTTT
CASSSTGGGNTIYF
>-|TRBJ2-1|TRBD2|TRBV7-2|15
TGTGCCAGCAGCACTAGCGGGAGGGACTACAATGAGCAGTTCTTC
CASSTSGRDYNEQFF
>few|TRBJ2-7|-|TRBV4-3|14
TGCGCCAGCAGCCAAGATGACGGACCCTACGAGCAGTACTTC
CASSQDDGPYEQYF
>-|TRBJ2-3|TRBD2|TRBV18|16
TGTGCCAGCTCACCACCGGGACTAGGTGTGACAGATACGCAGTATTTT
CASSPPGLGVTDTQYF
>once|TRBJ2-7|-|TRBV5-4|12
TGTGCCAGCAGCCGTGACAACTACGAGCAGTACTTC
CASSRDNYEQYF
>-|TRBJ1-2|-|TRBV28|14
TGTGCCAGCAGTCCCCTTCTGACAGCGGATGGCTACACCTTC
CASSPLLTADGYTF
>-|TRBJ2-5|-|TRBV7-8|18
TGTGCCAGCAGGCTATGGACCGGGACTCCTAACCCTCAAGAGACCCAGTACTTC
CASRLWTGTPNPQETQYF
>-|TRBJ2-2|TRBD2|TRBV9|16
TGTGCCAGCAGCGCGGGACTAGCGGGAGTCGTCGGGGAGCTGTTTTTT
CASSAGLAGVVGELFF
>few|TRBJ2-3|-|TRBV5-1|12
TGCGCCAGCAGCTTGGAAACAGATACGCAGTATTTT
CASSLETDTQYF
>-|TRBJ1-5|-|TRBV29-1|15
TGCAGCGTTGCCGACGGGTTACTAGGCAATCAGCCCCAGCATTTT
CSVADGLLGNQPQHF
>few|TRBJ2-5|-|TRBV5-1|14
TGCGCCAGCAGCTTGGAGGGGTCGGAAGAGACCCAGTACTTC
CASSLEGSEETQYF
>once|TRBJ1-1|-|TRBV7-2|14
TGTGCCAGCAGCTTAGGACGGATGAACACTGAAGCTTTCTTT
CASSLGRMNTEAFF
>-|TRBJ2-2|TRBD1|TRBV6-1|15
TGTGCCAGCAGACCCCGACAGGGAAACACCGGGGAGCTGTTTTTT
CASRPRQGNTGELFF
>-|TRBJ2-1|-|TRBV30|14
TGTGCCTGGAGTGTACTGGAACGGGTGGGTGAGCAGTTCTTC
CAWSVLERVGEQFF
>-|TRBJ1-5|-|TRBV28|16
TGTGCCAGCAGTTTAGGGCAGGGCTGGGGCAATCAGCCCCAGCATTTT
CASSLGQGWGNQPQHF
>-|TRBJ1-4|-|TRBV2|14
TGTGCCAGCACAAAGGGGGTAGCTAATGAAAAACTGTTTTTT
CASTKGVANEKLFF
>-|TRBJ1-2|TRBD1|TRBV2|13
TGTGCCAGCAGCATGGGACAGCGGGATGGCTACACCTTC
CASSMGQRDGYTF
>-|TRBJ2-3|-|TRBV6-4|13
TGTGCCAGCAGTGAATCGAGCGCAGATACGCAGTATTTT
CASSESSADTQYF
>-|TRBJ2-7|-|TRBV7-9|13
TGTGCCAGCAGACTAGCAGCATCCTACGAGCAGTACTTC
CASRLAASYEQYF
>-|TRBJ1-2|-|TRBV14|13
TGTGCCAGCAGCCAAGTTTTCGGGAATGGCTACACCTTC
CASSQVFGNGYTF
>-|TRBJ2-7|-|TRBV19|10
TGTGCCAGTAGTATCTCGGGGCAGTACTTC
CASSISGQYF
>-|TRBJ2-5|-|TRBV11-2|13
TGTGCCAGCAGCTTACGGGAACTAGAGACCCAGTACTTC
CASSLRELETQYF
>-|TRBJ1-2|-|TRBV7-8|15
TGTGCCAGCAGCGCGGGCCCCCCAGGGGACTATGGCTACACCTTC
CASSAGPPGDYGYTF
>-|TRBJ1-3|-|TRBV29-1|13
TGCAGCGTGGATTACAGGGCAGGAAACACCATATATTTT
CSVDYRAGNTIYF
>-|TRBJ2-2|-|TRBV18|16
TGTGCCAGCTCACCAAGGGGCAGGTCTGATACCGGGGAGCTGTTTTTT
CASSPRGRSDTGELFF
>-|TRBJ2-6|-|TRBV27|16
TGTGCCAGCAGTTCATACGGTTCCTCTGGGGCCAACGTCCTGACTTTC
CASSSYGSSGANVLTF
>-|TRBJ2-6|-|TRBV29-1|14
TGCAGAGCCCCCGGGACCTCTGGGGCCAACGTCCTGACTTTC
CRAPGTSGANVLTF
>-|TRBJ2-3|-|TRBV30|14
TGTGCCTGGAGCGAAGTAGGTTCCACAGATACGCAGTATTTT
CAWSEVGSTDTQYF
>-|TRBJ2-1|-|TRBV7-2|15
TGTGCCAGCAGCTTAGGCCCGCCCTCCTACAATGAGCAGTTCTTC
CASSLGPPSYNEQFF
>-|TRBJ2-5|TRBD1|TRBV5-1|13
TGCGCCAGCAAGGACAGGACTGTAGAGACCCAGTACTTC
CASKDRTVETQYF
>-|TRBJ2-3|-|TRBV5-1|15
TGCGCCAGCAGCTTAGGAACATTTGGATCAGATACGCAGTATTTT
CASSLGTFGSDTQYF
>-|TRBJ2-2|TRBD1|TRBV25-1|15
TGTGCCAGCAGGGAGGGCAGGGGGCCGGCCGGGGAGCTGTTTTTT
CASREGRGPAGELFF
>-|TRBJ2-7|-|TRBV28|14
TGTGCCAGCAGGGGGGGGCCCCGAGGGGACGAGCAGTACTTC
CASRGGPRGDEQYF